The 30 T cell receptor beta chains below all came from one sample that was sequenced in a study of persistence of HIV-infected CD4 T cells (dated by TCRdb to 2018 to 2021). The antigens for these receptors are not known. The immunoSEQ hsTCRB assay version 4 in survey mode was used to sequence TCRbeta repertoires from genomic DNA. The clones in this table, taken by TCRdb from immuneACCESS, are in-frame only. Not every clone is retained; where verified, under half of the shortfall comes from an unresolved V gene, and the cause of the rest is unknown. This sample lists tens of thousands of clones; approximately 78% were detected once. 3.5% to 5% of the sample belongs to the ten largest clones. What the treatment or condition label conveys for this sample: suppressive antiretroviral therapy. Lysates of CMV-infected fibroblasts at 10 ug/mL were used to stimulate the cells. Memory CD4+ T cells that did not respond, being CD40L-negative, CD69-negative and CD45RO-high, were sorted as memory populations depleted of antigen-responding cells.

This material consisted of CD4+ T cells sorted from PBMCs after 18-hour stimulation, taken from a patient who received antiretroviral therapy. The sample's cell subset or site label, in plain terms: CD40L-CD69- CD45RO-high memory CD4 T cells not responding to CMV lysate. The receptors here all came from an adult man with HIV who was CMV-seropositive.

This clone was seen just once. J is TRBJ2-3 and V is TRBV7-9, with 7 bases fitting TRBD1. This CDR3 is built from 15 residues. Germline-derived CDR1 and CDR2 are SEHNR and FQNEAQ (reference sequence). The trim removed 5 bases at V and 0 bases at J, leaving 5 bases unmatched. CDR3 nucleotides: TGTGCCAGCAGCCCACTACAGGGGAGCACAGATACGCAGTATTTT. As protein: CASSPLQGSTDTQYF. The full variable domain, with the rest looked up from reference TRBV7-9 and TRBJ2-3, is DTGVSQNPRHKITKRGQNVTFRCDPISEHNRLYWYRQTLGQGPEFLTYFQNEAQLEKSRLLSDRFSAERPKGSFSTLEIQRTEQGDSAMYLCASSPLQGSTDTQYFGPGTRLTVL.

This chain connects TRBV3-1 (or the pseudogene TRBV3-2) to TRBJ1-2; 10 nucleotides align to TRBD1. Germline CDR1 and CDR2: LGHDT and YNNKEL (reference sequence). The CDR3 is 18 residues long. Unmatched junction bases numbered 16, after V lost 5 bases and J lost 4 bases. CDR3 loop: CASSASGTGVLEVYGYTF. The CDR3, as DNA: TGTGCCAGCAGCGCATCCGGGACAGGGGTTTTAGAAGTCTATGGCTACACCTTC.

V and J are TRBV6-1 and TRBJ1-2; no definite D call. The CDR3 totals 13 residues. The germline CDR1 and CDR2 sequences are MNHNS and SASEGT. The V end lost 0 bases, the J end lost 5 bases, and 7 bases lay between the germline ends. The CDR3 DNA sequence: TGTGCCAGCAGTGAAGCGTCCAGGTATGGCTACACCTTC. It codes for CASSEASRYGYTF.

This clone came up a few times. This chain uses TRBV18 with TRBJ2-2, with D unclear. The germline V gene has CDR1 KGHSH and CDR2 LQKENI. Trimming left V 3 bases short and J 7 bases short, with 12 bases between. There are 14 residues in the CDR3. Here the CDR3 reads CASSPPSVGGELFF. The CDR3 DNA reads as TGTGCCAGCTCACCGCCCTCGGTGGGCGGGGAGCTGTTTTTT.

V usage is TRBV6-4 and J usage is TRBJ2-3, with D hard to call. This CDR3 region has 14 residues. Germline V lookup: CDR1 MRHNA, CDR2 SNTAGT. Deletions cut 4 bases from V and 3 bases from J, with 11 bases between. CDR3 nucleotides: TGTGCCAGCAGTGTTGGGGTAGGGACAGATACGCAGTATTTT. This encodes CASSVGVGTDTQYF.

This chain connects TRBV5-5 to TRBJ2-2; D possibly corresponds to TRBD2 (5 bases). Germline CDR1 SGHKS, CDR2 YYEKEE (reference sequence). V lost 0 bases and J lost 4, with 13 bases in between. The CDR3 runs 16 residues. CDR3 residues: CASSLAGGWSTGELFF. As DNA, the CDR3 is TGTGCCAGCAGCTTGGCAGGCGGGTGGTCCACCGGGGAGCTGTTTTTT.

Here the CDR3 DNA reads TGTGCCAGCAGTGTCGAGATCGATCAGGACAGTAGGGGCTACACCTTC. This sequence encodes CASSVEIDQDSRGYTF. V is TRBV6-4 and J is TRBJ1-2; a weak D match, TRBD1 (6 bases). The V gene's germline CDR1 is MRHNA and CDR2 SNTAGT. CDR3 size: 16 residues. Trimming pared 4 bases from V and 8 bases from J, leaving 23 bases between.

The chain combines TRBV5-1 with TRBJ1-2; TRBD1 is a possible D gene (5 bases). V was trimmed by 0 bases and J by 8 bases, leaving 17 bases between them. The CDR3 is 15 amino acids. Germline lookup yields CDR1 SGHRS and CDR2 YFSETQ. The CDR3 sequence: CASSLGGRDATGYTF. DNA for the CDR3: TGCGCCAGCAGCTTGGGAGGCCGGGACGCAACGGGCTACACCTTC.

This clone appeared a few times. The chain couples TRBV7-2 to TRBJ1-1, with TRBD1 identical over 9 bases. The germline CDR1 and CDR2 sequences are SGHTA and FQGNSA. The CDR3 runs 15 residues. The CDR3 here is CLAARTGVGYTEAFF. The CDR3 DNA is TGTTTGGCAGCCCGGACAGGGGTCGGGTACACTGAAGCTTTCTTT.

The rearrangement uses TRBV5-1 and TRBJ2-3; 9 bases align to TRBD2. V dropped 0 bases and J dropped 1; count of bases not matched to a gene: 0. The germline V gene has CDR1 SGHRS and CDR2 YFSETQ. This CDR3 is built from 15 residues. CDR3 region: CASSLGGGGTDTQYF. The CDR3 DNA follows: TGCGCCAGCAGCTTGGGCGGGGGGGGCACAGATACGCAGTATTTT.

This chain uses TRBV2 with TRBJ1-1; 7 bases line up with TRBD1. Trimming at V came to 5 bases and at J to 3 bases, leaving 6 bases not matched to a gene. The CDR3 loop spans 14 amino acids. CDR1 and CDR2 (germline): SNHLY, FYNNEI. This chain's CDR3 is CASSRQGRDTEAFF. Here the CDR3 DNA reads TGTGCCAGCAGTAGACAGGGTAGGGACACTGAAGCTTTCTTT.

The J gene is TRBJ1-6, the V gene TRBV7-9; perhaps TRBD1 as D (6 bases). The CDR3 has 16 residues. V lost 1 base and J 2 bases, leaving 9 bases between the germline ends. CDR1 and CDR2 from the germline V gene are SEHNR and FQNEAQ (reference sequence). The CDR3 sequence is CASSLEGGTYNSPLHF. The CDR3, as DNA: TGTGCCAGCAGCTTAGAAGGGGGAACCTATAATTCACCCCTCCACTTT.

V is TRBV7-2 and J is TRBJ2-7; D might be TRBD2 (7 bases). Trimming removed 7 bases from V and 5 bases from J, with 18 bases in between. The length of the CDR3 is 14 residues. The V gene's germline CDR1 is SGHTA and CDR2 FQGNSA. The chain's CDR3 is CASIKGGAPDEQYF. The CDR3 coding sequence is TGTGCCAGCATAAAGGGGGGGGCGCCGGACGAGCAGTACTTC. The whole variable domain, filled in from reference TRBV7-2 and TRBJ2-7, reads GAGVSQSPSNKVTEKGKDVELRCDPISGHTALYWYRQSLGQGLEFLIYFQGNSAPDKSGLPSDRFSAERTGGSVSTLTIQRTQQEDSAVYLCASIKGGAPDEQYFGPGTRLTVT.

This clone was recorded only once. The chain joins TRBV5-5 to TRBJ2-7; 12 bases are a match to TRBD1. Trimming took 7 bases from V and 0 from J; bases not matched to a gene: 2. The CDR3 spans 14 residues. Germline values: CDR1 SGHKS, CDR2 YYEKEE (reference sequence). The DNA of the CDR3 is TGTGCCAGCTGGGACAGGGGGCTCTCCTACGAGCAGTACTTC. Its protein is CASWDRGLSYEQYF.

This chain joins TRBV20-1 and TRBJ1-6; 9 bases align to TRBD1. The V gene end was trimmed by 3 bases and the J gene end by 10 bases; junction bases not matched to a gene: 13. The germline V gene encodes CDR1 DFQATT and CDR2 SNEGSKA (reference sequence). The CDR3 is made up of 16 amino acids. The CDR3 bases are TGCAGTGCTAGTCGGACAGGGGCATCCAACCTCTCACCCCTCCACTTT. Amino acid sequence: CSASRTGASNLSPLHF.

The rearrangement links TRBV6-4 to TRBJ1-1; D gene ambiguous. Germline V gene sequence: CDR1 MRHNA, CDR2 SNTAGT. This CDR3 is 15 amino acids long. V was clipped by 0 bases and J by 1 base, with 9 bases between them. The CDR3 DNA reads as TGTGCCAGCAGTGACTCGTATGATTCGAACACTGAAGCTTTCTTT. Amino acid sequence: CASSDSYDSNTEAFF.

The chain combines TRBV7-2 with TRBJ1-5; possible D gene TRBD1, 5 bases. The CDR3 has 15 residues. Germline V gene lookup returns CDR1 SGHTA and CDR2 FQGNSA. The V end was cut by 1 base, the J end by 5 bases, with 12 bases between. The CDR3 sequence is CASSLVSGMDQPQHF. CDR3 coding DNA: TGTGCCAGCAGCTTAGTTTCAGGGATGGATCAGCCCCAGCATTTT.

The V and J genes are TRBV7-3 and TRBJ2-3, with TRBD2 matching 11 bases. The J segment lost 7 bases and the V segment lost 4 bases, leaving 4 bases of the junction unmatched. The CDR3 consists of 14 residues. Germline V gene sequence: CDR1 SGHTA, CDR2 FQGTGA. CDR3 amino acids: CASSSTSGGNTQYF. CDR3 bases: TGTGCCAGCAGCTCAACTAGCGGGGGAAATACGCAGTATTTT.

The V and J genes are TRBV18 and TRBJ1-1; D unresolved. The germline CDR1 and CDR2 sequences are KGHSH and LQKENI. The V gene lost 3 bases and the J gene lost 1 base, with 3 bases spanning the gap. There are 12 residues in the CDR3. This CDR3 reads CASSPANTEAFF. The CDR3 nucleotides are TGTGCCAGCTCACCGGCGAACACTGAAGCTTTCTTT. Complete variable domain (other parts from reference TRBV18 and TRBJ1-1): NAGVMQNPRHLVRRRGQEARLRCSPMKGHSHVYWYRQLPEEGLKFMVYLQKENIIDESGMPKERFSAEFPKEGPSILRIQQVVRGDSAAYFCASSPANTEAFFGQGTRLTVV.

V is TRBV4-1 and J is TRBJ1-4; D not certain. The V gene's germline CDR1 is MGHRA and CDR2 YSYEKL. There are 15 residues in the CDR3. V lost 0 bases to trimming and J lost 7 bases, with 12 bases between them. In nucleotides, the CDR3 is TGCGCCAGCAGCCAAGAGGGCGGGAAAGGTGAAAAACTGTTTTTT. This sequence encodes CASSQEGGKGEKLFF.

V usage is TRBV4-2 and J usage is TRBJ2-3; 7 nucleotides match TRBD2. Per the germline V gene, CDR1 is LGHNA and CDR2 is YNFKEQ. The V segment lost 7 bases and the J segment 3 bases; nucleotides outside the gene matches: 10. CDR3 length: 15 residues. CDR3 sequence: CASISRVGGTDTQYF. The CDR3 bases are TGTGCCAGCATCTCACGGGTGGGGGGGACAGATACGCAGTATTTT.

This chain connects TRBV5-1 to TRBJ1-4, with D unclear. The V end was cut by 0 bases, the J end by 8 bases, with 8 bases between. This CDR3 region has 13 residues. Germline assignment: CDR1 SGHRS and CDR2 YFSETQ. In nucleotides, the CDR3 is TGCGCCAGCAGCTTGGTGGCCGGAGAAAAACTGTTTTTT. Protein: CASSLVAGEKLFF.

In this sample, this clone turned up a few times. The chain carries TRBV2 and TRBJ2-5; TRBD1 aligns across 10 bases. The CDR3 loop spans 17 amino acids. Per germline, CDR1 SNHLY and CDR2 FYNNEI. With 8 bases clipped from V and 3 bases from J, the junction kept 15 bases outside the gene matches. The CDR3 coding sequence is TGTGCCAGCTCAGTAATGATCAAGACAGGGGGCAAAGAGACCCAGTACTTC. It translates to CASSVMIKTGGKETQYF.

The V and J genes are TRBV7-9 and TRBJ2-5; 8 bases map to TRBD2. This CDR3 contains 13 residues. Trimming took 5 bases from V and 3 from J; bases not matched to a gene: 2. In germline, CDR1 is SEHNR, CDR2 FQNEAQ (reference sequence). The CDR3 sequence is CASSREGEETQYF. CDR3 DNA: TGTGCCAGCAGCCGGGAGGGAGAAGAGACCCAGTACTTC.

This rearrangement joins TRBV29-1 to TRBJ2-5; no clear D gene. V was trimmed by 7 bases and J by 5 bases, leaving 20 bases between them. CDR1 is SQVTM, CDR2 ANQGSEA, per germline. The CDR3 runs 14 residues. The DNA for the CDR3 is TGCAGCGCTCGCCCTTGGGTTGCGGCGGAGACCCAGTACTTC. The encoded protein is CSARPWVAAETQYF. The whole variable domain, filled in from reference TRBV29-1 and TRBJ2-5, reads SAVISQKPSRDICQRGTSLTIQCQVDSQVTMMFWYRQQPGQSLTLIATANQGSEATYESGFVIDKFPISRPNLTFSTLTVSNMSPEDSSIYLCSARPWVAAETQYFGPGTRLLVL.

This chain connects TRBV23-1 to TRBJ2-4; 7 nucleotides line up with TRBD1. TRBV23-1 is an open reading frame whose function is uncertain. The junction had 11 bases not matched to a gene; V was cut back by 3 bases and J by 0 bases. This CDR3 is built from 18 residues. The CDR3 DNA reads TGCGCCAGCAGTCAGGGACAGTCGCTAGGTCTAGCCAAAAACATTCAGTACTTC. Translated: CASSQGQSLGLAKNIQYF.

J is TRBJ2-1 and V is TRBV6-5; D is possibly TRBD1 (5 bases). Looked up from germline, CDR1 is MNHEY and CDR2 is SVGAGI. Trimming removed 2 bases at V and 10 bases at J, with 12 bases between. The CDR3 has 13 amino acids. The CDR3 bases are TGTGCCAGCAGTTACGCCAGGGTAGGGGAGCAGTTCTTC. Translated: CASSYARVGEQFF.

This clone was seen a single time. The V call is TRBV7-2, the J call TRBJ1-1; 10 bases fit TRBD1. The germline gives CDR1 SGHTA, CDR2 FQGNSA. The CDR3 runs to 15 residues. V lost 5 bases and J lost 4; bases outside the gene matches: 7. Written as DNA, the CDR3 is TGTGCCAGCAGCACCCCGACAGGGGGCCTCACTGAAGCTTTCTTT. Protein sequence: CASSTPTGGLTEAFF.

The CDR3 DNA reads as TGTGCCATCAGTGGAGGGTATCCAGATACGCAGTATTTT. Amino acids: CAISGGYPDTQYF. The V gene is TRBV10-3, the J gene TRBJ2-3; maybe TRBD2 (5 bases). V was trimmed by 4 bases and J by 4 bases, leaving 9 bases between them. The CDR3 has 13 residues. Per the germline V gene, CDR1 is ENHRY and CDR2 is SYGVKD.

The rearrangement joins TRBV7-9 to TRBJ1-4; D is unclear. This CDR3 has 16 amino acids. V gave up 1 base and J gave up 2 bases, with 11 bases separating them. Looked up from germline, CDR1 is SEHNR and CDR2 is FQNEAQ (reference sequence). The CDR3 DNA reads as TGTGCCAGCAGCTTAGTCAACACTGGGACTAATGAAAAACTGTTTTTT. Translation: CASSLVNTGTNEKLFF.